This TCR beta chain was retrieved from a study of T cells in Graves' hyperthyroidism and ophthalmopathy. The trim removed 6 bases at V and 4 bases at J, leaving 9 bases unmatched. The CDR3 spans 15 residues. From germline, CDR1 is MDHEN and CDR2 SYDVKM. This clonotype has ten or more counts. TCR beta CDR3 regions were amplified from RNA transcripts. A first-round RT-PCR of the TCR CDR3 used the HTBI primer set. Each CDR3 protein is one row after TCRdb ran MiXCR on the multiplex PCR reads. The data hold about 560,000 distinct CDR3 sequences, with roughly 17% observed a single time. The clonotype comes from a woman aged 18-29 years with Graves' hyperthyroidism. The sequenced sample was blood. The chain joins TRBV28 to TRBJ2-7, with 10 bases that match TRBD2. CDR3 protein: CASRNLAGVDYEQYF. Here the CDR3 DNA reads TGTGCCAGCAGAAACCTAGCGGGAGTAGATTACGAGCAGTACTTC. The entire variable domain, with the rest obtained from reference TRBV28 and TRBJ2-7, is as follows: DVKVTQSSRYLVKRTGEKVFLECVQDMDHENMFWYRQDPGLGLRLIYFSYDVKMKEKGDIPEGYSVSREKKERFSLILESASTNQTSMYLCASRNLAGVDYEQYFGPGTRLTVT.